This TCR beta chain was sequenced in a study of shared clonotypes between healthy human individuals. Study in general: A donor's plate count was three for CD4 naive and three for CD4 memory; CD8 naive had two and CD8 memory one.

Study observations and caveats: Several donors had around 5% of their naive CD4 clonotypes in common.

About this clone: No antigen is known for it.

CDR1 is MDHEN, CDR2 SYDVKM, per germline. Unmatched junction bases numbered 6, after V lost 3 bases and J lost 1 base. This CDR3 is built from 16 residues. Generated by immunoSEQ multiplex PCR, the TCRdb table keeps only in-frame clones and is missing some. The repertoire holds 700,000 or so clones, around 72% seen once, with about 2% in the top ten. Sequences were obtained from memory CD4+ T cells sorted from blood. Subset given: CD45RA-negative fraction. This chain uses TRBV28 with TRBJ2-1, with TRBD2 matching over 7 bases. This sequence originates from a woman aged 25 to 39 in good health. CDR3 nucleotides: TGTGCCAGCAGTTTGGTGGGGGGGATGTCCTACAATGAGCAGTTCTTC. Amino acids: CASSLVGGMSYNEQFF.